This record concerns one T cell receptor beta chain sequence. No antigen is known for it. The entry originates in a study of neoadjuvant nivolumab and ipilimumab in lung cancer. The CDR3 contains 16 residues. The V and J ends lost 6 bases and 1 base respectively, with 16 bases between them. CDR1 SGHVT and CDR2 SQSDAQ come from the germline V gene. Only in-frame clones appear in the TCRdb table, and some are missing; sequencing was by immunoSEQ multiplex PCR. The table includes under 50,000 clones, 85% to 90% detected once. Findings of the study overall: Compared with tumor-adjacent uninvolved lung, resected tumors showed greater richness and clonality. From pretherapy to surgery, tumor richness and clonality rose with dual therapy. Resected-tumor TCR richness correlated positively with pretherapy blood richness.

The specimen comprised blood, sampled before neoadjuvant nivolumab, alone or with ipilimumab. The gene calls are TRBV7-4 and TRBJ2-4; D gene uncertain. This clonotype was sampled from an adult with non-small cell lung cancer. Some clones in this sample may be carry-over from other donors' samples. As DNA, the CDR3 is TGTGCCAGCAGTCCGGATGTCATTGAGGCCAAAAACATTCAGTACTTC. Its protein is CASSPDVIEAKNIQYF.